At least ten counts were recorded for the clone carrying this TCR beta chain. The antigen is undetermined. The data derive from a study of beta chain features in type 1 diabetes. For the study at large: In all, around 110,000,000 sorted cells from all samples were analyzed. Study-wide results and limits: Naive, central memory and Treg TCRB repertoires appeared more alike in patients than in healthy donors. PCR might show a preference for shorter templates, equally across patients and controls.

The authors took one heparinised blood draw, averaging approximately 110 mL, from each donor. Sequenced material consisted of expressed TCRB transcripts (all of the isolated RNA was reverse transcribed). Only in-frame clones appear in the TCRdb table, and some are missing; sequencing was by immunoSEQ multiplex PCR. The sample lists approximately 140,000 clones, about 9.7% occurring once. Looked up from germline, CDR1 is KGHSH and CDR2 is LQKENI. Germline trimming cut 4 bases from V and 5 bases from J; bases unmatched to any gene: 6. The CDR3 contains 15 residues. Sequences were obtained from central memory CD4+ T cells from blood. The receptor comes from a middle-aged woman in good health. The chain combines TRBV18 with TRBJ1-5; 9 bases fit TRBD1. CDR3 sequence (DNA): TGTGCCAGCTCACTCGGGACAGGGACGGATCAGCCCCAGCATTTT. Translated, it gives CASSLGTGTDQPQHF.